The 27 T cell receptor beta chains below all came from one sample that was sequenced in a study of spatial heterogeneity in lung cancer. TCRdb ran MiXCR on the 5' RACE reads and lists one entry per CDR3 protein. The sample has just over 75,000 distinct CDR3 sequences; around 7.3% are singletons. Time point in this sample: sample taken at primary tumor resection. The specimen comprised PBMCs, sampled at surgery. These receptor sequences come from a male donor with early-stage non-small cell lung cancer.

This clonotype was observed many times. This rearrangement joins TRBV29-1 to TRBJ2-5; possible D gene TRBD2, 5 bases. The CDR3 runs 16 residues. Germline V gene lookup returns CDR1 SQVTM and CDR2 ANQGSEA. The germline V and J ends were trimmed by 7 bases and 9 bases, with 30 bases remaining between them. The CDR3 DNA follows: TGCAGCGGTGGGGAATTGCTTATCGGCTCCATCGGGGCCCAGTACTTC. Translating it yields CSGGELLIGSIGAQYF.

The chain couples TRBV18 to TRBJ2-1; 8 bases are shared with TRBD1. Germline trimming cut 3 bases from V and 7 bases from J; bases unmatched to any gene: 8. Per the germline V gene, CDR1 is KGHSH and CDR2 is LQKENI. This CDR3 is 15 amino acids long. CDR3 sequence reads: CASSPEGDRQNEQFF. The CDR3 nucleotides are TGTGCCAGCTCACCCGAGGGGGACAGGCAAAATGAGCAGTTCTTC.

This chain links TRBV5-4 with TRBJ1-3, with D uncertain. V was cut by 0 bases and J by 0 bases, with 7 bases left in between. Looked up from germline, CDR1 is SGHNT and CDR2 is YYREEE (reference sequence). The CDR3 runs to 15 residues. The chain's CDR3 is CASSLGSGSGNTIYF. CDR3 nucleotides: TGTGCCAGCAGCTTGGGTTCGGGCTCTGGAAACACCATATATTTT.

This clonotype was observed many times. The chain employs TRBV6-2 or TRBV6-3 and TRBJ1-5; 9 bases are a match to TRBD1. V shed 6 bases, J shed 6 bases, and the junction held 6 bases outside the gene matches. Germline lookup yields CDR1 MNHEY and CDR2 SVGEGT. The CDR3 covers 14 residues. The CDR3 DNA sequence: TGTGCCAGCAGCCTGGGACAGGGCCCTCAGCCCCAGCATTTT. This translates into CASSLGQGPQPQHF.

The V call is TRBV20-1, the J call TRBJ2-1; D call uncertain. The germline gives CDR1 DFQATT, CDR2 SNEGSKA (reference sequence). CDR3 length equals 15 residues. V was cut by 1 base and J by 0 bases, with 10 bases left in between. This chain's CDR3 is CSARGAADSYNEQFF. In DNA, the CDR3 is TGCAGTGCTAGAGGGGCTGCGGACTCCTACAATGAGCAGTTCTTC.

The genes are TRBV9 and TRBJ1-4; tentative D call: TRBD1 (5 bases). Deletions cut 4 bases from V and 8 bases from J, with 15 bases between. This CDR3 region has 14 residues. Germline V lookup: CDR1 SGDLS, CDR2 YYNGEE. The CDR3 region has the DNA TGTGCCAGCAGCCCGCAGGGTGTTGGCGAAAAACTGTTTTTT. Amino acid sequence: CASSPQGVGEKLFF.

This clonotype has a count of ten or more. V and J are TRBV4-2 and TRBJ1-5; D gene uncertain. This CDR3 spans 14 amino acids. Trimming left V 6 bases short and J 0 bases short, with 9 bases between. Germline V gene data show CDR1 as LGHNA and CDR2 as YNFKEQ. CDR3 in DNA: TGTGCCAGCAGTCTTCGGGATAGCAATCAGCCCCAGCATTTT. It is translated as CASSLRDSNQPQHF.

This clonotype was counted many times. The gene calls are TRBV5-1 and TRBJ2-4; D is undetermined. The CDR3 has 13 amino acids. Trimming removed 0 bases from V and 7 bases from J, with 8 bases in between. CDR1 and CDR2 (germline): SGHRS, YFSETQ. In DNA, the CDR3 is TGCGCCAGCAGCTTGGCAGTAGGGAACATTCAGTACTTC. This sequence encodes CASSLAVGNIQYF.

This clonotype was seen many times. The chain carries TRBV20-1 and TRBJ1-2, with D uncertain. Germline V gene data show CDR1 as DFQATT and CDR2 as SNEGSKA (reference sequence). Trimming shortened V by 3 bases and J by 7 bases, and 12 bases separated the two germline ends. CDR3 length: 12 residues. DNA for the CDR3: TGCAGTGCTAGTGGTTCCGTGCTTGGCTACACCTTC. Its protein product is CSASGSVLGYTF.

Here the CDR3 reads CASSLVEAYEQYF. CDR3 DNA: TGCGCCAGCAGCTTGGTGGAGGCCTACGAGCAGTACTTC. This chain connects TRBV5-1 to TRBJ2-7, with D possibly matching TRBD2 (5 bases). Trimming removed 0 bases from V and 2 bases from J, with 6 bases in between. Germline V lookup: CDR1 SGHRS, CDR2 YFSETQ. This CDR3 is built from 13 residues.

This clonotype was detected a few times. V and J are TRBV3-1 and TRBJ2-2; 7 bases are a match to TRBD2. Germline CDR1 LGHDT, CDR2 YNNKEL (reference sequence). This CDR3 has 14 residues. V shed 1 base, J shed 6 bases, and the junction held 2 bases outside the gene matches. The chain's CDR3 is CASSQGGRAGELFF. The CDR3 DNA is TGTGCCAGCAGCCAAGGTGGGAGGGCCGGGGAGCTGTTTTTT.

This clonotype occurred many times. The chain recombines TRBV5-1 with TRBJ2-1; D remains unclear. V lost 0 bases and J 10 bases, leaving 8 bases between the germline ends. The CDR3 consists of 12 residues. CDR1 is SGHRS, CDR2 YFSETQ, per germline. The CDR3 region is CASSLDQREQFF. The CDR3 DNA reads as TGCGCCAGCAGCTTGGATCAACGCGAGCAGTTCTTC.

Only a few counts were recorded for this clonotype. This sequence joins TRBV5-1 and TRBJ1-2, with TRBD1 as a possible D gene (6 bases). This CDR3 comprises 16 residues. The germline V gene has CDR1 SGHRS and CDR2 YFSETQ. V lost 4 bases and J lost 1, with 17 bases in between. The CDR3 nucleotides are TGCGCCAGCAGCCCCGAGGCAGGGGACCTTAACTATGGCTACACCTTC. This encodes CASSPEAGDLNYGYTF. Based on the CDR3 plus reference TRBV5-1 and TRBJ1-2, the full variable domain is KAGVTQTPRYLIKTRGQQVTLSCSPISGHRSVSWYQQTPGQGLQFLFEYFSETQRNKGNFPGRFSGRQFSNSRSEMNVSTLELGDSALYLCASSPEAGDLNYGYTFGSGTRLTVV.

This clonotype appeared a few times. This rearrangement joins TRBV5-1 to TRBJ2-7; a weak D match, TRBD2 (5 bases). Trimming took off 0 bases at V and 1 base at J, with 11 bases between the two ends. From germline, CDR1 is SGHRS and CDR2 YFSETQ. The CDR3 runs to 15 residues. The CDR3 is CASSLGTVQSYEQYF. In DNA form, the CDR3 reads TGCGCCAGCAGCTTGGGGACTGTTCAATCCTACGAGCAGTACTTC.

V and J are TRBV24-1 and TRBJ2-3, with TRBD2 identical over 8 bases. The V gene end was trimmed by 1 base and the J gene end by 5 bases; junction bases not matched to a gene: 7. Germline CDR1 reads KGHDR; CDR2 reads SFDVKD. The CDR3 contains 16 residues. The CDR3 DNA is TGTGCCACCAGTGATTTCCCCCGGGAGGGAGGAGATACGCAGTATTTT. This codes for CATSDFPREGGDTQYF.

This sequence joins TRBV19 and TRBJ2-5; D perhaps matches TRBD1 (5 bases). CDR3 length equals 18 residues. Trimming pared 8 bases from V and 4 bases from J, leaving 29 bases between. Germline V gives CDR1 LNHDA, CDR2 SQIVND (reference sequence). The CDR3 bases are TGTGCCAGTCTGTTGGGTCGAACGGACACCTCCGAAAGAGAGACCCAGTACTTC. This encodes CASLLGRTDTSERETQYF.

This sequence joins TRBV6-5 and TRBJ1-1; a weak D match, TRBD1 (6 bases). V shed 10 bases and J shed 0 bases, with 18 bases lying between them. The CDR3 is made up of 15 amino acids. Germline V gene sequence: CDR1 MNHEY, CDR2 SVGAGI. The CDR3 nucleotides read TGTGCCAACAGAAGACAGGCCTCCATGAACACTGAAGCTTTCTTT. Protein: CANRRQASMNTEAFF.

This clonotype showed up just a few times. The chain joins TRBV7-2 to TRBJ2-3, with 7 bases identical to TRBD1. The CDR3 contains 15 residues. Germline values: CDR1 SGHTA, CDR2 FQGNSA. V lost 1 base, J lost 6 bases, and 7 bases stayed unmatched. For the CDR3, the DNA is TGTGCCAGCAGCTTAGGGACAGGCCAGGCGGATACGCAGTATTTT. This encodes CASSLGTGQADTQYF.

Ten or more counts support this clonotype. The genes are TRBV7-9 and TRBJ2-5; perhaps TRBD2 as D (6 bases). This CDR3 spans 15 amino acids. Trimming shortened V by 4 bases and J by 5 bases, and 17 bases separated the two germline ends. CDR1 and CDR2 from the germline V gene are SEHNR and FQNEAQ (reference sequence). The CDR3 reads CASSSPLREFETQYF. CDR3 in DNA: TGTGCCAGCAGCTCCCCATTACGGGAGTTCGAGACCCAGTACTTC. The whole variable domain, remainder taken from reference TRBV7-9 and TRBJ2-5, is DTGVSQNPRHKITKRGQNVTFRCDPISEHNRLYWYRQTLGQGPEFLTYFQNEAQLEKSRLLSDRFSAERPKGSFSTLEIQRTEQGDSAMYLCASSSPLREFETQYFGPGTRLLVL.

Only a few counts were recorded for this clonotype. The chain joins TRBV11-3 to TRBJ2-5; D might be TRBD1 or TRBD2, each matching 6 bases. Germline V gene data show CDR1 as SGHNT and CDR2 as YENEEA. There are 14 residues in the CDR3. Trimming took 1 base from V and 5 from J, leaving 11 bases between them. In DNA form, the CDR3 reads TGTGCCAGCAGCTTAGGATTGGGGGGCGAGACCCAGTACTTC. Its translation: CASSLGLGGETQYF.

The rearrangement joins TRBV7-9 to TRBJ2-2, with 7 positions matching TRBD1. CDR1 is SEHNR, CDR2 FQNEAQ, per germline (reference sequence). The CDR3 runs to 14 residues. The junction had 4 bases not matched to a gene; V was cut back by 5 bases and J by 4 bases. DNA for the CDR3: TGTGCCAGCAGCCGGGACAGATTCACCGGGGAGCTGTTTTTT. This codes for CASSRDRFTGELFF.

This clonotype was recorded at least ten times. The chain recombines TRBV7-2 with TRBJ2-5; D is uncertain. This CDR3 is 14 amino acids long. Germline V gene sequence: CDR1 SGHTA, CDR2 FQGNSA. V was shortened by 3 bases and J by 2 bases, with 10 bases between the two germline ends. This CDR3 reads CASSFTEVQETQYF. CDR3 DNA sequence: TGTGCCAGCAGCTTCACTGAGGTACAAGAGACCCAGTACTTC.

The sample holds many counts of this clonotype. In nucleotides, the CDR3 is TGTGCCACCAGCAGAGAAGGGGGTATCATTCAGCCCCAGCATTTT. This encodes CATSREGGIIQPQHF. V gene TRBV15 combines with J gene TRBJ1-5; tentatively, D is TRBD1 (6 bases). V was trimmed by 0 bases and J by 6 bases, leaving 12 bases between them. The CDR3 is made up of 15 amino acids. Germline assignment: CDR1 LNHNV and CDR2 YYDKDF (reference sequence).

This clonotype has ten or more counts. The chain couples TRBV5-1 to TRBJ2-5; 8 bases agree with TRBD2. Germline CDR1 reads SGHRS; CDR2 reads YFSETQ. The V gene end was trimmed by 0 bases and the J gene end by 2 bases; junction bases not matched to a gene: 3. The CDR3 length is 15 residues. The CDR3 spells CASSLDSGAQETQYF. Here the CDR3 DNA reads TGCGCCAGCAGCTTGGATAGCGGGGCACAAGAGACCCAGTACTTC. Based on the CDR3 plus reference TRBV5-1 and TRBJ2-5, the full variable domain is KAGVTQTPRYLIKTRGQQVTLSCSPISGHRSVSWYQQTPGQGLQFLFEYFSETQRNKGNFPGRFSGRQFSNSRSEMNVSTLELGDSALYLCASSLDSGAQETQYFGPGTRLLVL.

This chain joins TRBV7-2 and TRBJ2-3; no definite D call. The germline V and J ends were trimmed by 0 bases and 6 bases, with 16 bases remaining between them. Germline CDR1 is SGHTA and CDR2 is FQGNSA. The CDR3 extends over 16 amino acids. CDR3 in DNA: TGTGCCAGCAGCTTAGCGGCGGCTAGTTTAATGGATACGCAGTATTTT. Amino acids: CASSLAAASLMDTQYF. The complete variable domain, with remaining parts taken from reference TRBV7-2 and TRBJ2-3, reads GAGVSQSPSNKVTEKGKDVELRCDPISGHTALYWYRQSLGQGLEFLIYFQGNSAPDKSGLPSDRFSAERTGGSVSTLTIQRTQQEDSAVYLCASSLAAASLMDTQYFGPGTRLTVL.

This clonotype appeared a few times. V is TRBV20-1 and J is TRBJ2-3; D gene unclear. V shed 3 bases and J shed 4 bases, with 11 bases lying between them. The CDR3 totals 13 residues. Per germline, CDR1 DFQATT and CDR2 SNEGSKA (reference sequence). The CDR3 loop reads CSASRIVPDTQYF. The CDR3 coding sequence is TGCAGTGCTAGTAGGATCGTCCCAGATACGCAGTATTTT.

This clonotype was picked up many times. This sequence joins TRBV29-1 and TRBJ1-1; no clear D. Germline V lookup: CDR1 SQVTM, CDR2 ANQGSEA. The CDR3 length is 10 residues. Trimming cost V 5 bases and J 4 bases, with 5 bases left between them. This CDR3 reads CSVSGTEAFF. Written as DNA, the CDR3 is TGCAGCGTTAGCGGCACTGAAGCTTTCTTT.